These 23 T cell receptor beta chains share one sample of origin, sequenced in a study of shared clonotypes between healthy human individuals. Only in-frame clones appear in the TCRdb table, and some are missing; sequencing was by immunoSEQ multiplex PCR. The sample yields about 470,000 clones, about 85% seen once. The sequenced sample was PBMCs. Receptors originate from a woman between 40 and 55 years old in good health. Some clones in this sample may be carry-over from other donors' samples.

This chain links TRBV23-1 with TRBJ2-7; D unclear. TRBV23-1 falls under the ORF class, with uncertain function. The CDR3 spans 12 residues. V was trimmed by 2 bases and J by 5 bases, leaving 7 bases between them. The CDR3 here is CASSQAPDEQYF. The CDR3 nucleotides read TGCGCCAGCAGTCAAGCGCCCGACGAGCAGTACTTC.

As concerns this clone: This clone may be a read error of a much larger clone one base away. The V gene is TRBV4-2, the J gene TRBJ2-5; D is uncertain. Near its end, the DNA agrees better with TRBJ2-7, so the J call may be wrong. The CDR3 runs to 11 residues. Germline assignment: CDR1 LGHNA and CDR2 YNFKEQ. The CDR3 DNA follows: TGTGCCAGCAGCCGATCCTACGAGCAGTACTTC. Amino acid sequence: CASSRSYEQYF.

This chain joins TRBV2 and TRBJ2-2; D ambiguous. The ends were cut back, 3 bases at V and 4 bases at J, with 9 bases in the middle. There are 14 residues in the CDR3. Germline V gene sequence: CDR1 SNHLY, CDR2 FYNNEI. CDR3 sequence reads: CASSDSFGTGELFF. The CDR3 DNA sequence: TGTGCCAGCAGTGACAGTTTCGGCACCGGGGAGCTGTTTTTT.

The chain links TRBV15 to TRBJ2-3; a possible D gene is TRBD1 (6 bases). The CDR3 has 15 amino acids. Germline V CDR1 and CDR2: LNHNV, YYDKDF (reference sequence). V lost 4 bases, J lost 2 bases, and 13 bases lay in between. The CDR3 coding sequence is TGTGCCACCAGCATCGGCAGGGGTTCCACAGATACGCAGTATTTT. Amino acids: CATSIGRGSTDTQYF.

Many counts were recorded for this clone. This chain joins TRBV10-3 and TRBJ1-5; the D is unclear. Trimming removed 3 bases from V and 4 bases from J, with 7 bases in between. CDR1 and CDR2 from the germline V gene are ENHRY and SYGVKD. This CDR3 has 13 amino acids. The CDR3 nucleotides read TGTGCCATCAGTGATCAGGAGAATCAGCCCCAGCATTTT. Translated: CAISDQENQPQHF.

The chain couples TRBV19 to TRBJ1-1, with 7 bases that match TRBD1. CDR1 and CDR2 (germline): LNHDA, SQIVND (reference sequence). Germline trimming cut 5 bases from V and 6 bases from J; bases unmatched to any gene: 9. The CDR3 loop spans 14 amino acids. The CDR3 DNA reads TGTGCCAGTAGTCGGAGGGCAGGGGGAGCTGAAGCTTTCTTT. Its translation is CASSRRAGGAEAFF.

A single count supports this clone. The V call is TRBV10-3, the J call TRBJ2-1; 10 positions agree with TRBD1. This CDR3 comprises 16 residues. Germline CDR1 reads ENHRY; CDR2 reads SYGVKD. J gave up 7 bases and V 5 bases, and 11 bases lay outside the gene matches. The DNA for the CDR3 is TGTGCCATCAGTCGAGCCGGGACAGGGGCCGGGAATGAGCAGTTCTTC. Amino acid sequence: CAISRAGTGAGNEQFF.

The chain joins TRBV5-6 to TRBJ2-7; a weak D match, TRBD2 (5 bases). Germline CDR1 reads SGHDT; CDR2 reads YYEEEE. This CDR3 contains 14 residues. Trimming cost V 3 bases and J 6 bases, with 16 bases left between them. The CDR3 protein is CASSSGSSPSEQYF. As DNA, the CDR3 is TGTGCCAGCAGCTCGGGGTCCTCCCCGTCCGAGCAGTACTTC.

V and J are TRBV6-1 and TRBJ2-2; D might be TRBD1 (5 bases). V was clipped by 8 bases and J by 3 bases, with 16 bases between them. Germline V gene lookup returns CDR1 MNHNS and CDR2 SASEGT. The CDR3 spans 15 residues. CDR3 in amino acids: CASARRREYTGELFF. CDR3 bases: TGTGCCAGCGCCCGGCGCAGGGAATACACCGGGGAGCTGTTTTTT.

This clone was counted a single time. This rearrangement joins TRBV18 to TRBJ2-7; D gene unclear. V gave up 4 bases and J gave up 2 bases, with 12 bases separating them. This CDR3 is 14 amino acids long. Per germline, CDR1 KGHSH and CDR2 LQKENI. CDR3 nucleotide sequence: TGTGCCAGCTCACTGTCCGGGCTAACCTACGAGCAGTACTTC. It codes for CASSLSGLTYEQYF.

V is TRBV27 and J is TRBJ2-5; no clear D gene. Germline CDR1 reads MNHEY; CDR2 reads SMNVEV (reference sequence). Between the trimmed V and J ends, which lost 5 bases and 4 bases, there was a span of 8 bases. This CDR3 has 12 residues. In DNA, the CDR3 is TGTGCCAGCAGTACGGGTGTAGAGACCCAGTACTTC. Its protein product is CASSTGVETQYF.

The rearrangement joins TRBV6-5 to TRBJ2-7, with a tentative D call TRBD2 (6 bases). Trimming pared 6 bases from V and 2 bases from J, leaving 11 bases between. The CDR3 sequence is 13 residues long. CDR1 MNHEY and CDR2 SVGAGI come from the germline V gene. The CDR3 bases are TGTGCCAGCAGCCGAGGAGGGACCTACGAGCAGTACTTC. It yields the protein CASSRGGTYEQYF.

This sequence joins TRBV5-6 and TRBJ1-2; D gene uncertain. CDR3 length: 13 residues. The germline gives CDR1 SGHDT, CDR2 YYEEEE. Between the trimmed V and J ends, which lost 3 bases and 4 bases, there was a span of 10 bases. CDR3 in amino acids: CASSSRWVYGYTF. In DNA, the CDR3 is TGTGCCAGCAGCTCCCGGTGGGTCTATGGCTACACCTTC.

The gene calls are TRBV2 and TRBJ1-3; D may be TRBD1 (6 bases). The CDR3 extends over 15 amino acids. Germline assignment: CDR1 SNHLY and CDR2 FYNNEI. V dropped 6 bases and J dropped 0 bases, with 12 bases sitting between them. The CDR3 loop is CASRRQVTSGNTIYF. CDR3 in DNA: TGTGCCAGCAGGCGACAGGTTACCTCTGGAAACACCATATATTTT.

Notes on this clone: This same CDR3 is encoded by further DNA sequences in the sample. J is TRBJ2-2 and V is TRBV6-5; D is unresolved. CDR1 is MNHEY and CDR2 is SVGAGI in the germline V gene. The CDR3 contains 14 residues. Trimming pared 0 bases from V and 2 bases from J, leaving 4 bases between. CDR3 loop: CASSYSRNTGELFF. DNA of the CDR3: TGTGCCAGCAGTTACTCGCGTAACACCGGGGAGCTGTTTTTT.

The chain joins TRBV5-1 to TRBJ2-5; D might be TRBD2 (6 bases). The CDR3 length is 13 residues. V was trimmed by 0 bases and J by 7 bases, leaving 10 bases between them. In germline, CDR1 is SGHRS, CDR2 YFSETQ. Here the CDR3 DNA reads TGCGCCAGCAGCTTGGACACGGAGGGGACCCAGTACTTC. It is translated as CASSLDTEGTQYF.

The chain carries TRBV9 and TRBJ2-3; TRBD1 agrees at 8 bases. Germline values: CDR1 SGDLS, CDR2 YYNGEE. J was trimmed by 5 bases and V by 3 bases; bases with no gene match: 8. CDR3 length equals 15 residues. The CDR3 DNA sequence: TGTGCCAGCAGCGCTTTGGCAGGGGGCTTAGATACGCAGTATTTT. This gives the protein CASSALAGGLDTQYF.

The chain is built from TRBV4-3 and TRBJ2-3; D unclear. Trimming took 3 bases from V and 2 from J, leaving 12 bases between them. This CDR3 contains 15 residues. Germline CDR1 reads LGHNA; CDR2 reads YSLEER. The chain's CDR3 is CASSHGYSYTDTQYF. The CDR3, as DNA: TGCGCCAGCAGCCATGGGTACAGCTACACAGATACGCAGTATTTT.

This chain's CDR3 is CASSEWSSGRTEAFF. The CDR3 DNA is TGCGCCAGCAGTGAGTGGTCTTCAGGTCGGACTGAAGCTTTCTTT. The chain links TRBV10-2 to TRBJ1-1; unclear D gene. In germline, CDR1 is WSHSY, CDR2 SAAADI. The CDR3 has 15 residues. Between the trimmed V and J ends, which lost 1 base and 5 bases, there was a span of 14 bases.

The chain joins TRBV6-5 to TRBJ1-2, with D perhaps TRBD1 (5 bases). Germline V CDR1 and CDR2: MNHEY, SVGAGI. There are 15 residues in the CDR3. V lost 4 bases and J lost 0, with 12 bases in between. The CDR3 spells CASSSPDSSNYGYTF. The CDR3 DNA reads TGTGCCAGCAGTTCTCCTGACAGCTCTAACTATGGCTACACCTTC.

On this clone itself: Other DNA sequences of this sample code for an identical CDR3. The gene calls are TRBV5-4 and TRBJ1-2; 7 bases are a match to TRBD1. Unmatched junction bases numbered 2, after V lost 0 bases and J lost 3 bases. The CDR3 contains 14 residues. CDR1 SGHNT and CDR2 YYREEE come from the germline V gene (reference sequence). For the CDR3, the DNA is TGTGCCAGCAGCTTGGGCGACAGGGACTATGGCTACACCTTC. Translating it yields CASSLGDRDYGYTF. Complete variable domain (other parts from reference TRBV5-4 and TRBJ1-2): ETGVTQSPTHLIKTRGQQVTLRCSSQSGHNTVSWYQQALGQGPQFIFQYYREEENGRGNFPPRFSGLQFPNYSSELNVNALELDDSALYLCASSLGDRDYGYTFGSGTRLTVV.

The V gene is TRBV6-5, the J gene TRBJ2-7; D is perhaps TRBD2 (6 bases). The germline V and J ends were trimmed by 6 bases and 2 bases, with 14 bases remaining between them. CDR3 length equals 14 residues. Per germline, CDR1 MNHEY and CDR2 SVGAGI. CDR3 DNA: TGTGCCAGCAGACCGTCGGGACTCACCTACGAGCAGTACTTC. It is translated as CASRPSGLTYEQYF.

The rearrangement joins TRBV7-9 to TRBJ2-5; TRBD2 agrees at 11 bases. The CDR3 has 15 residues. From germline, CDR1 is SEHNR and CDR2 FQNEAQ (reference sequence). After removal of 8 bases from V and 4 bases from J, the junction contained 9 bases not matched to a gene. CDR3 region: CASSEGLAGGETQYF. The CDR3 DNA follows: TGTGCCAGCTCGGAGGGCCTAGCGGGAGGAGAGACCCAGTACTTC.